The entry below describes one T cell receptor beta chain. The data derive from a study of response to subunit inactivated influenza vaccine. MiXCR was run by TCRdb on the RT-PCR reads, yielding one entry per CDR3 protein. The sample lists 600,000 to 700,000 distinct CDR3 sequences; 14% were seen once. This receptor was taken from a man aged 50 or older who received an inactivated influenza vaccine. The material was PBMCs from blood, obtained roughly 15 days before vaccination.

The CDR3 reads CSVEDRFYEQYF. The DNA for the CDR3 is TGCAGCGTTGAGGACAGGTTCTACGAGCAGTACTTC. The chain has TRBV29-1 and TRBJ2-7; 7 nucleotides align to TRBD1. Germline-derived CDR1 and CDR2 are SQVTM and ANQGSEA. This CDR3 is 12 amino acids long. V lost 3 bases and J lost 3; bases outside the gene matches: 2.